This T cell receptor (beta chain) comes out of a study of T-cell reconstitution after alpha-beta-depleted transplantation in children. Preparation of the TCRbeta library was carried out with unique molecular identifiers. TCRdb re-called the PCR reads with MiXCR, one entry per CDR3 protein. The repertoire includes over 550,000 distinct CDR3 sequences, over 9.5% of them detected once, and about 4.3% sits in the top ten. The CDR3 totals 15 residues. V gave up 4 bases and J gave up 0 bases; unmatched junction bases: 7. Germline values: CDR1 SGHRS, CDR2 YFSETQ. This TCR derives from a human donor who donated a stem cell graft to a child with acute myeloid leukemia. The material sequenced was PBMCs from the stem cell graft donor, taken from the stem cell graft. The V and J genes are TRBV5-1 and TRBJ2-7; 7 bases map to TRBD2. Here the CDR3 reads CASSTVGGSSYEQYF. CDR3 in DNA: TGCGCCAGCAGCACGGTCGGGGGGTCCTCCTACGAGCAGTACTTC.